The TCR beta chain described here comes from a study of blood T cell repertoires in COVID-19. As for the study in general: The United States, Italy and Spain were the sources of the acute and convalescent COVID-19 samples. The analysed material was cDNA or gDNA that came from T cells, B-cell-depleted T cells, or PBMCs.

The germline gives CDR1 LNHDA, CDR2 SQIVND (reference sequence). The CDR3 totals 16 residues. Trimming took 5 bases from V and 0 from J, leaving 16 bases between them. Details on this clone: The same CDR3 is also encoded by other DNA sequences in this sample.

How the authors handled the data: Estimates of nucleated cell counts were drawn from the amplification of reference gene primers. Generated by immunoSEQ multiplex PCR, the TCRdb table keeps only in-frame clones and is missing some. Clone size and the V and J calls come from that table; the DNA yielded D and trimming. The sample contains around 200,000 clones, over 75% of which appear only once. The receptor was isolated from a woman over 75 with active or convalescent COVID-19. This chain connects TRBV19 to TRBJ1-2, with no clear D. Sequenced: peripheral blood. CDR3 coding DNA: TGTGCCAGTAGTCACCCTCGAGATATCCCTAACTATGGCTACACCTTC. This codes for CASSHPRDIPNYGYTF.